The 19 T cell receptor beta chains listed next were all sequenced from one sample in a study of T cells in localized non-small cell lung cancer. Repertoires were generated with immunoSEQ multiplex PCR, while TCRdb's copy carries only in-frame clones and drops some. The table has under 40,000 clones, 93% seen once; the top ten hold 7.9%. Sample: peripheral blood, taken before any cancer treatment. All receptors derive from a female donor older than 55 with stage I lung adenocarcinoma.

The rearrangement links TRBV20-1 to TRBJ2-5; perhaps D is TRBD1 or TRBD2 (6 bases each). This CDR3 has 11 residues. In germline, CDR1 is DFQATT, CDR2 SNEGSKA (reference sequence). Trimming took off 3 bases at V and 9 bases at J, with 11 bases between the two ends. CDR3 coding DNA: TGCAGTGCTAGGGGGGGCGCGGCCCAGTACTTC. This codes for CSARGGAAQYF.

This clone was detected once. The V and J genes are TRBV7-8 and TRBJ2-6; tentatively, D is TRBD2 (7 bases). CDR3 length equals 16 residues. Germline lookup yields CDR1 SGHVS and CDR2 FQNEAQ. V lost 5 bases to trimming and J lost 0 bases, with 11 bases between them. CDR3 region: CASSGGAVSGANVLTF. CDR3 bases: TGTGCCAGCAGCGGGGGGGCGGTCTCTGGGGCCAACGTCCTGACTTTC.

CDR3 DNA sequence: TGTGCCAGCAGCTTATCAGGGGATAGCAATCAGCCCCAGCATTTT. Its translation: CASSLSGDSNQPQHF. The gene calls are TRBV7-2 and TRBJ1-5, with D possibly being TRBD1 (6 bases). V was trimmed by 2 bases and J by 0 bases, leaving 8 bases between them. Germline V gene data show CDR1 as SGHTA and CDR2 as FQGNSA. The length of the CDR3 is 15 residues.

This clone was picked up a small number of times. The chain joins TRBV28 to TRBJ1-4; D is possibly TRBD1 (6 bases). The germline V and J ends were trimmed by 9 bases and 1 base, with 15 bases remaining between them. CDR3 size: 15 residues. The germline V gene has CDR1 MDHEN and CDR2 SYDVKM. DNA of the CDR3: TGTGCCAGTACGGACAGCGCCTTAACTAATGAAAAACTGTTTTTT. Amino acid sequence: CASTDSALTNEKLFF.

The chain has TRBV5-4 and TRBJ2-3; D perhaps matches TRBD1 (5 bases). Germline-derived CDR1 and CDR2 are SGHNT and YYREEE (reference sequence). V was pared by 0 bases and J by 4 bases, with 12 bases between. This CDR3 is 15 amino acids long. The CDR3 DNA is TGTGCCAGCAGCTTGGGCCAGGGTGGGGCAGATACGCAGTATTTT. As protein: CASSLGQGGADTQYF.

The rearrangement links TRBV4-3 to TRBJ2-1; D may correspond to TRBD1 or TRBD2 (5 bases each). Trimming removed 4 bases from V and 3 bases from J, with 19 bases in between. The V gene's germline CDR1 is LGHNA and CDR2 YSLEER. CDR3 length: 17 amino acids. The CDR3 DNA follows: TGCGCCAGCAGCCTGGACTCCTCGGGGCGAGACTACAATGAGCAGTTCTTC. It is translated as CASSLDSSGRDYNEQFF.

This rearrangement joins TRBV5-1 to TRBJ1-3, with no clear D. The V gene lost 0 bases and the J gene lost 0 bases, with 13 bases spanning the gap. This CDR3 is built from 17 residues. From germline, CDR1 is SGHRS and CDR2 YFSETQ. CDR3 loop: CASSLAGVVGSGNTIYF. The DNA of the CDR3 is TGCGCCAGCAGCTTGGCCGGGGTTGTGGGCTCTGGAAACACCATATATTTT. The variable domain in full, completed from reference TRBV5-1 and TRBJ1-3, reads KAGVTQTPRYLIKTRGQQVTLSCSPISGHRSVSWYQQTPGQGLQFLFEYFSETQRNKGNFPGRFSGRQFSNSRSEMNVSTLELGDSALYLCASSLAGVVGSGNTIYFGEGSWLTVV.

The chain is built from TRBV19 and TRBJ2-5; TRBD1 matches 7 bases. V shed 0 bases and J 2 bases; nucleotides not matched to a gene: 9. CDR1 is LNHDA and CDR2 is SQIVND in the germline V gene (reference sequence). This CDR3 is 17 amino acids long. This CDR3 is CASSIDRARGIQETQYF. In DNA, the CDR3 is TGTGCCAGTAGTATAGATCGGGCCAGGGGGATACAAGAGACCCAGTACTTC. Together with reference TRBV19 and TRBJ2-5, the CDR3 gives the full variable domain: DGGITQSPKYLFRKEGQNVTLSCEQNLNHDAMYWYRQDPGQGLRLIYYSQIVNDFQKGDIAEGYSVSREKKESFPLTVTSAQKNPTAFYLCASSIDRARGIQETQYFGPGTRLLVL.

In its sample, this clone was seen a few times. The V and J genes are TRBV29-1 and TRBJ2-7, with D possibly being TRBD1 or TRBD2 (5 bases each). The CDR3 is 12 residues long. Germline lookup yields CDR1 SQVTM and CDR2 ANQGSEA. Trimming cost V 1 base and J 7 bases, with 11 bases left between them. In DNA form, the CDR3 reads TGCAGCGTTGAAGCGGGGACGAGGGAGCAGTACTTC. Its protein product is CSVEAGTREQYF.

V gene TRBV6-5 combines with J gene TRBJ2-1, with 8 bases matching TRBD2. The CDR3 totals 16 residues. The germline gives CDR1 MNHEY, CDR2 SVGAGI. V lost 0 bases and J lost 0; bases outside the gene matches: 1. CDR3 sequence: CASSYSGTSSYNEQFF. CDR3 bases: TGTGCCAGCAGTTACTCTGGGACTAGCTCCTACAATGAGCAGTTCTTC.

The V and J genes are TRBV10-1 and TRBJ2-2; a weak D match, TRBD1 (6 bases). CDR3 length: 15 amino acids. V lost 3 bases to trimming and J lost 3 bases, with 11 bases between them. Germline lookup yields CDR1 WNHNN and CDR2 SYGVQD (reference sequence). The CDR3 DNA reads TGCGCCAGCAGTGAAGTACAGGGTTACACCGGGGAGCTGTTTTTT. Protein: CASSEVQGYTGELFF.

The chain has TRBV18 and TRBJ1-3, with D unresolved. Germline CDR1 is KGHSH and CDR2 is LQKENI. V lost 6 bases to trimming and J lost 2 bases, with 8 bases between them. This CDR3 contains 13 residues. CDR3 protein: CASSPEPGNTIYF. The CDR3 DNA sequence: TGTGCCAGCTCCCCGGAACCTGGAAACACCATATATTTT.

The CDR3 DNA sequence: TGTGCCAGCAGCAAAAGAAGGGAAACCACTGAAGCTTTCTTT. Encoded protein: CASSKRRETTEAFF. The chain is built from TRBV21-1 and TRBJ1-1. TRBV21-1 is a recognized pseudogene. The CDR3 covers 14 residues.

The chain employs TRBV7-2 and TRBJ2-3; tentative D call: TRBD2 (6 bases). With 5 bases removed from V and 5 bases from J, the gap between germline ends came to 11 bases. Germline values: CDR1 SGHTA, CDR2 FQGNSA. The CDR3 sequence is 13 residues long. CDR3 coding DNA: TGTGCCAGCAGCCGAAGACTAGGAGATACGCAGTATTTT. Residues: CASSRRLGDTQYF.

The rearrangement joins TRBV25-1 to TRBJ1-1; D gene uncertain. This CDR3 contains 13 residues. The ends were cut back, 6 bases at V and 1 base at J, with 9 bases in the middle. The germline CDR1 and CDR2 sequences are MGHDK and SYGVNS. The CDR3, as DNA: TGTGCCAGCAGAGTAACCGAGAACACTGAAGCTTTCTTT. It codes for CASRVTENTEAFF.

A remark on this clone: An end of the junction does not agree with germline; a read error may underlie this. Other DNA sequences of this sample code for an identical CDR3. The chain has TRBV5-4 and TRBJ2-1; 7 bases are a match to TRBD2. Germline V gene lookup returns CDR1 SGHNT and CDR2 YYREEE (reference sequence). This CDR3 comprises 15 residues. The CDR3 coding sequence is TGCGCCAGCAGCTCTGAACCAGGGACTACGAATGAGCAGTTCTTC. It codes for CASSSEPGTTNEQFF.

This clone has only one observation. The sample holds other DNA sequences that translate to the same CDR3. The chain combines TRBV30 with TRBJ1-1, with D unresolved. V was shortened by 0 bases and J by 0 bases, with 5 bases between the two germline ends. This CDR3 region has 13 residues. Germline V gene lookup returns CDR1 GTSNPN and CDR2 SVGIG (reference sequence). The CDR3 DNA reads TGTGCCTGGAGTGTACAGCTGAACACTGAAGCTTTCTTT. Amino acids: CAWSVQLNTEAFF.

This chain joins TRBV7-2 and TRBJ1-1; a weak D match, TRBD1 (6 bases). Trimming cost V 5 bases and J 4 bases, with 14 bases left between them. Germline values: CDR1 SGHTA, CDR2 FQGNSA. The length of the CDR3 is 14 residues. The CDR3 here is CASSPRGAGTEAFF. The CDR3 DNA reads TGTGCCAGCAGCCCGAGGGGGGCGGGCACTGAAGCTTTCTTT.

The genes are TRBV28 and TRBJ2-1; D gene uncertain. CDR1 is MDHEN, CDR2 SYDVKM, per germline. There are 11 residues in the CDR3. Trimming took off 8 bases at V and 11 bases at J, with 13 bases between the two ends. The CDR3 DNA reads TGTGCCAGCGAGCTATATAATCAGCAGTTCTTC. It yields the protein CASELYNQQFF.